This entry concerns a single TCR beta chain. The antigen remains unidentified. Every isolated RNA sample was fully reverse transcribed, so sequencing captured expressed TCRB transcripts. Reads from naive, central memory and regulatory T cell samples averaged about 3.3 million. Using immunoSEQ multiplex PCR, the repertoire was profiled, and TCRdb retains in-frame clones only, with some absent. Among about 160,000 clones listed, around 63% were seen once. The sample comes from a study of beta chain features in type 1 diabetes. Study observations and caveats: Sampled from patients, naive, central memory and Treg TCRB repertoires appeared more similar than those sampled from healthy donors. The study found moderately but significantly shorter TCRB CDR3s in all four CD4+ subsets of Type 1 diabetes patients.

CDR3 length: 17 amino acids. V shed 2 bases and J shed 2 bases, with 15 bases lying between them. Germline values: CDR1 SEHNR, CDR2 FQNEAQ (reference sequence). Specimen: naive CD4+ T cells from blood. This sequence was found in a man aged 30-40 years with type 1 diabetes. The V gene is TRBV7-9, the J gene TRBJ2-2; D unclear. CDR3 in DNA: TGTGCCAGCAGCTTACCCGGCTGGGCGATAAACACCGGGGAGCTGTTTTTT. The encoded protein is CASSLPGWAINTGELFF.